The 30 T cell receptor beta chains given below trace back to one sample, sequenced in a study of T cell responses to AZD1222 COVID-19 vaccine. The table came from immunoSEQ multiplex PCR; TCRdb's copy has only in-frame clones and leaves some out. This sample has approximately 120,000 clones, with 80% to 95% found just once. The sample consisted of peripheral blood, taken on day 0 of AZD1222 vaccination. Receptors originate from an adult in good health.

The chain couples TRBV7-9 to TRBJ2-6; D not resolved. This CDR3 is built from 12 residues. The germline V gene encodes CDR1 SEHNR and CDR2 FQNEAQ (reference sequence). Trimming stripped 11 bases from V and 4 bases from J, with 9 bases between. The CDR3 DNA reads as TGTGCCGCGGTTCACGGGGCCAACGTCCTGACTTTC. Its translation is CAAVHGANVLTF.

The chain has TRBV21-1 and TRBJ1-1; the table's D call of TRBD1 was not tested on the DNA. TRBV21-1 represents a pseudogene. The CDR3 contains 15 residues. CDR3 sequence (DNA): TGTGCCAGCATGCTCGGGCAGGGGATCAGCACTGAAGCTTTCTTT. This gives the protein CASMLGQGISTEAFF.

The gene calls are TRBV5-3 and TRBJ1-1, with 8 bases identical to TRBD1. TRBV5-3 is an ORF, with its function uncertain. Trimming removed 4 bases from V and 4 bases from J; junction bases left unmatched: 9. The CDR3 is made up of 15 amino acids. The DNA for the CDR3 is TGTGCCAGAAGCGGAAAAACAGGGGGATTCACTGAAGCTTTCTTT. Its translation is CARSGKTGGFTEAFF.

CDR3 DNA sequence: TGTGCCAGCAAAGGGCAGGGTAGAAACACCATATATTTT. Residues: CASKGQGRNTIYF. The V and J genes are TRBV6-5 and TRBJ1-3, with D tentatively TRBD1 (5 bases). Per the germline V gene, CDR1 is MNHEY and CDR2 is SVGAGI. This CDR3 comprises 13 residues. Trimming stripped 7 bases from V and 5 bases from J, with 12 bases between.

This chain joins TRBV29-1 and TRBJ2-3; 7 bases are shared with TRBD2. V trimming: 6 bases; J trimming: 3 bases; junction bases outside the gene matches: 15. The length of the CDR3 is 16 residues. Germline CDR1 SQVTM, CDR2 ANQGSEA. The CDR3 loop is CSVLIGLGPPTDTQYF. The CDR3 DNA sequence: TGCAGCGTCCTTATTGGACTAGGCCCCCCTACAGATACGCAGTATTTT.

The chain couples TRBV27 to TRBJ2-7; no definite D call. Germline values: CDR1 MNHEY, CDR2 SMNVEV (reference sequence). V lost 8 bases, J lost 0 bases, and 14 bases lay in between. The CDR3 contains 14 residues. The CDR3 is CASWSGLHSYEQYF. The CDR3 DNA reads TGTGCCAGCTGGAGTGGGCTTCACTCCTACGAGCAGTACTTC.

The chain links TRBV5-1 to TRBJ2-7; D may correspond to TRBD1 or TRBD2 (6 bases each). CDR1 and CDR2 (germline): SGHRS, YFSETQ. V shed 4 bases and J shed 0 bases, with 17 bases lying between them. The CDR3 consists of 16 residues. CDR3 in DNA: TGCGCCAGCAGCCCCCAACAGGGAGGCCTCTCCTACGAGCAGTACTTC. This gives the protein CASSPQQGGLSYEQYF.

This clone was seen more than once but under ten times. This chain links TRBV4-2 with TRBJ1-6; the match to TRBD1 covers 9 bases. The CDR3 contains 14 residues. CDR1 is LGHNA, CDR2 YNFKEQ, per germline. J was trimmed by 7 bases and V by 5 bases; bases with no gene match: 3. The CDR3 coding sequence is TGTGCCAGCAGCTTTGACAGGGGGAATTCACCCCTCCACTTT. This encodes CASSFDRGNSPLHF.

This chain links TRBV7-2 with TRBJ1-5, with D uncertain. The CDR3 is 14 residues long. Germline CDR1 reads SGHTA; CDR2 reads FQGNSA. The V and J ends lost 4 bases and 5 bases respectively, with 12 bases between them. Written as DNA, the CDR3 is TGTGCCAGCAGCTATGGGATTCAAGATCAGCCCCAGCATTTT. Protein: CASSYGIQDQPQHF.

V is TRBV30 and J is TRBJ2-7; D is perhaps TRBD1 (5 bases). V was shortened by 2 bases and J by 2 bases, with 7 bases between the two germline ends. The germline V gene encodes CDR1 GTSNPN and CDR2 SVGIG (reference sequence). This CDR3 is built from 12 residues. CDR3 protein: CAWSRGTYEQYF. DNA for the CDR3: TGTGCCTGGAGTAGGGGTACCTACGAGCAGTACTTC.

DNA for the CDR3: TGTGCCAGCAGCGTAGAGGGTCAGGGGGCTGAAGCTTTCTTT. Encoded protein: CASSVEGQGAEAFF. The chain links TRBV9 to TRBJ1-1; 7 positions match TRBD1. The CDR3 has 14 residues. CDR1 is SGDLS and CDR2 is YYNGEE in the germline V gene. Unmatched junction bases numbered 5, after V lost 0 bases and J lost 6 bases.

V is TRBV29-1 and J is TRBJ1-5; 8 bases are shared with TRBD1. This CDR3 region has 14 residues. Germline V gene data show CDR1 as SQVTM and CDR2 as ANQGSEA. Trimming at V came to 5 bases and at J to 4 bases, leaving 7 bases not matched to a gene. DNA of the CDR3: TGCAGCGTTCGGACAGGGTGGTTAAATCAGCCCCAGCATTTT. This translates into CSVRTGWLNQPQHF.

V gene TRBV5-1 combines with J gene TRBJ1-4, with a possible D match to TRBD1 (5 bases). The CDR3 contains 19 residues. The germline V and J ends were trimmed by 0 bases and 2 bases, with 20 bases remaining between them. Germline values: CDR1 SGHRS, CDR2 YFSETQ. Written as DNA, the CDR3 is TGCGCCAGCAGCTTGGCCGCGGGACCTAGAACCGGGACTAATGAAAAACTGTTTTTT. The encoded protein is CASSLAAGPRTGTNEKLFF.

This clone turned up a few times. The chain joins TRBV18 to TRBJ2-7; 14 bases line up with TRBD2. The length of the CDR3 is 15 residues. The junction had 3 bases not matched to a gene; V was cut back by 4 bases and J by 4 bases. CDR1 is KGHSH and CDR2 is LQKENI in the germline V gene. The CDR3 spells CASSQRTSGGYEQYF. Written as DNA, the CDR3 is TGTGCCAGCTCACAAAGGACTAGCGGGGGGTACGAGCAGTACTTC.

The V gene is TRBV27, the J gene TRBJ1-5; 7 bases are a match to TRBD1. Germline loops: CDR1 MNHEY, CDR2 SMNVEV (reference sequence). The CDR3 length is 16 residues. V lost 5 bases, J lost 1 base, and 8 bases stayed unmatched. CDR3 bases: TGTGCCAGCAGTCTTCGAAAGACAGGGAGCAATCAGCCCCAGCATTTT. Translated: CASSLRKTGSNQPQHF.

The chain links TRBV30 to TRBJ1-4, with D unresolved. Deletions cut 3 bases from V and 8 bases from J, with 13 bases between. In germline, CDR1 is GTSNPN, CDR2 SVGIG (reference sequence). The CDR3 is 13 residues long. The CDR3 loop is CAWRGKKGEKLFF. CDR3 nucleotide sequence: TGTGCCTGGAGGGGAAAAAAGGGCGAAAAACTGTTTTTT.

The chain combines TRBV6-5 with TRBJ1-1, with 10 bases fitting TRBD1. This CDR3 has 14 residues. V lost 7 bases to trimming and J lost 5 bases; unmatched junction nucleotides: 7. In germline, CDR1 is MNHEY, CDR2 SVGAGI. This chain's CDR3 is CASILTGGRTEAFF. CDR3 DNA: TGTGCCAGCATACTGACAGGGGGCAGGACTGAAGCTTTCTTT.

The V call is TRBV4-3, the J call TRBJ1-2; 7 bases map to TRBD1. The CDR3 spans 15 residues. V lost 0 bases and J lost 2; bases outside the gene matches: 3. Germline lookup yields CDR1 LGHNA and CDR2 YSLEER. CDR3 loop: CASSQDRGENYGYTF. CDR3 in DNA: TGCGCCAGCAGCCAAGACAGGGGGGAAAACTATGGCTACACCTTC.

The chain links TRBV3-1 (or the pseudogene TRBV3-2) to TRBJ2-3; weak D call: TRBD1 (5 bases). Germline CDR1 and CDR2: LGHDT and YNNKEL (reference sequence). The CDR3 extends over 19 amino acids. V gave up 0 bases and J gave up 2 bases, with 21 bases separating them. The CDR3 DNA reads as TGTGCCAGCAGCCAAGATGAGACAGATCATAATACTATCACAGATACGCAGTATTTT. It codes for CASSQDETDHNTITDTQYF.

This sequence joins TRBV10-3 and TRBJ1-3; D remains unclear. V was pared by 8 bases and J by 0 bases, with 8 bases between. This CDR3 contains 13 residues. Germline CDR1 and CDR2: ENHRY and SYGVKD. The CDR3 here is CAILEVSGNTIYF. The CDR3 DNA reads as TGTGCCATCCTGGAAGTCTCTGGAAACACCATATATTTT.

The chain combines TRBV7-9 with TRBJ1-1, with D uncertain. The CDR3 totals 13 residues. Trimming took off 2 bases at V and 1 base at J, with 5 bases between the two ends. Per the germline V gene, CDR1 is SEHNR and CDR2 is FQNEAQ (reference sequence). CDR3 in DNA: TGTGCCAGCAGCTTACATGGGAACACTGAAGCTTTCTTT. Its translation is CASSLHGNTEAFF.

The chain employs TRBV14 and TRBJ1-2; D is ambiguous. CDR3 size: 11 residues. CDR1 and CDR2 from the germline V gene are SGHDN and FVKESK. V was pared by 3 bases and J by 5 bases, with 4 bases between. The CDR3 DNA reads TGTGCCAGCAGCCACGGTTATGGCTACACCTTC. Encoded protein: CASSHGYGYTF.

This sequence joins TRBV6-2 or TRBV6-3 and TRBJ1-1; 10 bases agree with TRBD1. CDR1 MNHEY and CDR2 SVGEGT come from the germline V gene. The CDR3 is made up of 15 amino acids. The V and J ends lost 3 bases and 6 bases, in that order; junction bases with no gene match: 7. The CDR3 DNA sequence: TGTGCCAGCAGTTATTCCGACAGGGGGCTATCTGAAGCTTTCTTT. The encoded protein is CASSYSDRGLSEAFF.

The chain carries TRBV28 and TRBJ1-1; 7 bases align to TRBD1. This CDR3 has 14 amino acids. Germline CDR1 is MDHEN and CDR2 is SYDVKM. Trimming removed 5 bases from V and 6 bases from J; junction bases left unmatched: 9. CDR3 sequence: CASSRPDRYPEAFF. CDR3 bases: TGTGCCAGCAGTCGTCCGGACAGGTATCCTGAAGCTTTCTTT.

This chain links TRBV11-3 with TRBJ2-7; 7 bases are a match to TRBD1. The V gene end was trimmed by 3 bases and the J gene end by 5 bases; junction bases not matched to a gene: 7. Germline loops: CDR1 SGHNT, CDR2 YENEEA. The CDR3 runs 14 residues. CDR3 sequence: CASSLSTGVDEQYF. In nucleotides, the CDR3 is TGTGCCAGCAGCTTGAGCACAGGGGTAGACGAGCAGTACTTC.

The DNA for the CDR3 is TGTGCCAGCAGCGATTTTCCCACAGGGGAGAACACTGAAGCTTTCTTT. Protein product: CASSDFPTGENTEAFF. This sequence joins TRBV5-4 and TRBJ1-1, with TRBD1 identical over 7 bases. The V gene's germline CDR1 is SGHNT and CDR2 YYREEE (reference sequence). J lost 1 base, V lost 4 bases, and 10 bases had no gene match. The CDR3 extends over 16 amino acids.

The rearrangement joins TRBV12-3 or TRBV12-4 to TRBJ1-6, with D hard to call. The CDR3 length is 11 residues. V was trimmed by 4 bases and J by 10 bases, leaving 5 bases between them. In DNA, the CDR3 is TGTGCCAGCAGTTCCCCCTCACCCCTCCACTTT. Amino acids: CASSSPSPLHF.

The gene calls are TRBV6-2 or TRBV6-3 and TRBJ2-7; either TRBD1 or TRBD2 may supply D (6 bases each). V was cut by 4 bases and J by 3 bases, with 10 bases left in between. Germline lookup yields CDR1 MNHEY and CDR2 SVGEGT. The CDR3 length is 13 residues. CDR3 nucleotides: TGTGCCAGCAGTTGGGGGGCAGGCTACGAGCAGTACTTC. Translated: CASSWGAGYEQYF.

The V and J genes are TRBV4-3 and TRBJ1-6; TRBD1 might be the D (5 bases). CDR1 and CDR2 (germline): LGHNA, YSLEER. V lost 1 base and J lost 7, with 11 bases in between. The CDR3 contains 15 residues. The CDR3 sequence is CASSQARGLNSPLHF. In DNA form, the CDR3 reads TGCGCCAGCAGCCAAGCCCGGGGCCTAAATTCACCCCTCCACTTT.

For the CDR3, the DNA is TGTGCCAGCAGCCGTACACGGGGTCCAGGAAACACCATATATTTT. Its translation: CASSRTRGPGNTIYF. The chain employs TRBV14 and TRBJ1-3; no reliable D call. Trimming stripped 4 bases from V and 4 bases from J, with 14 bases between. CDR3 length equals 15 residues. Germline V gene sequence: CDR1 SGHDN, CDR2 FVKESK.